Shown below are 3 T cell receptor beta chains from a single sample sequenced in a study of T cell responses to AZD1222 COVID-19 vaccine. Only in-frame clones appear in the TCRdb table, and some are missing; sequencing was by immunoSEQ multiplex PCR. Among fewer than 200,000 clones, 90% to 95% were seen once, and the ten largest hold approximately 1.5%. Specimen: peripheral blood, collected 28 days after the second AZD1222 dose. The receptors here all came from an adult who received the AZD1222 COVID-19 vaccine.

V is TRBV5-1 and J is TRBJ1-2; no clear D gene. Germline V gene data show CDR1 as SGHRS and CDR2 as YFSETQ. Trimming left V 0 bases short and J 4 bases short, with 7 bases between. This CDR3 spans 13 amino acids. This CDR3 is CASSLEGTYGYTF. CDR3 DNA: TGCGCCAGCAGCTTGGAGGGAACCTATGGCTACACCTTC.

In DNA form, the CDR3 reads TGCAGTGCTAGTCGTGACCTTGTCTACACCTTC. Translation: CSASRDLVYTF. The chain carries TRBV20-1 and TRBJ1-2, with D unclear. This CDR3 is 11 amino acids long. CDR1 DFQATT and CDR2 SNEGSKA come from the germline V gene (reference sequence). With 3 bases removed from V and 10 bases from J, the gap between germline ends came to 12 bases.

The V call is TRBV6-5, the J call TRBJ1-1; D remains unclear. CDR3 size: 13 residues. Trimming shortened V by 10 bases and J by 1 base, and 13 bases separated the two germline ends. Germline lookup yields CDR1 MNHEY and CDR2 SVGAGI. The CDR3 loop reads CATHHGWNTEAFF. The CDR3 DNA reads TGTGCCACACACCACGGATGGAACACTGAAGCTTTCTTT.